This T cell receptor beta chain was found in a study of glioma-infiltrating T cells. The CDR3 spans 17 residues. V was trimmed by 2 bases and J by 1 base, leaving 17 bases between them. Germline V gene lookup returns CDR1 SEHNR and CDR2 FQNEAQ (reference sequence). TCR alpha and beta CDR3 regions were amplified from RNA using iRepertoire nested multiplex PCR. TCRdb re-analysed the multiplex PCR reads in MiXCR, keeping a single row per CDR3 protein. Among roughly 350,000 distinct CDR3 sequences, 41% were seen once, and the ten largest hold around 13%. In the case of this clonotype: No antigen is known for it.

Study-wide results and limits: Tissue and blood shared very few CDR3 sequences.

V usage is TRBV7-9 and J usage is TRBJ1-1, with a possible D match to TRBD1 (5 bases). The sequenced sample was glioma tissue, nonneoplastic brain tissue, or PBMCs (not recorded which). The sequence came from a human donor with low-grade glioma or glioblastoma, undergoing nonglioma brain surgery, or in good health (not recorded which). This chain's CDR3 is CASSLWGTGRANTEAFF. The CDR3 bases are TGTGCCAGCAGCTTATGGGGCACTGGACGGGCGAACACTGAAGCTTTCTTT.